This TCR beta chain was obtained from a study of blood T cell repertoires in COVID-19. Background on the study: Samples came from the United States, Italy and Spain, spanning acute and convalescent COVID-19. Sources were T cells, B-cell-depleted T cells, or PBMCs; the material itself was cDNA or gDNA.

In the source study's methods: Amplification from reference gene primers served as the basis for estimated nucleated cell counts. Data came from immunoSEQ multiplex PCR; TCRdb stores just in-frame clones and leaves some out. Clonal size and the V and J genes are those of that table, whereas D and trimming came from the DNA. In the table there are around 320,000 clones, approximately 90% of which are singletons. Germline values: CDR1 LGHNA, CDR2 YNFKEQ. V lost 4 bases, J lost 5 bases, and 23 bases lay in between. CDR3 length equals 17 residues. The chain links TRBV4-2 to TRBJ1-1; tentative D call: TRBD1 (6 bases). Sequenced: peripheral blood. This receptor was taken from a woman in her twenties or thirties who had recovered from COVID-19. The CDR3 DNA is TGTGCCAGCAGCCGCTCCGGGACACCCACCAGGGTAACTGAAGCTTTCTTT. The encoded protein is CASSRSGTPTRVTEAFF.